This T cell receptor beta chain appears in the sequencing data of a study of blood T cells in healthy people across ages. Study-level results: In the absence of known donor CMV status, changes in expanded clonotypes were possibly confounded. Measured against age, TCR beta diversity per million T cells decreased in a roughly linear manner.

The CDR3 spans 15 residues. Germline V gene sequence: CDR1 MNHNY, CDR2 SVGAGI (reference sequence). Trimming took 3 bases from V and 1 from J, leaving 12 bases between them. No fewer than 7 million PBMCs went into each sample. Per sample, at least 5.5 micrograms of total RNA were extracted. Combining a sample-barcoded 5' primer with a J-beta primer mix, a second PCR ran for roughly 7 to 12 cycles. TCRdb used MiXCR to reprocess the 5' RACE reads, holding one entry per CDR3 protein. The sample lists hundreds of thousands of distinct CDR3 sequences, around 62% occurring once. Turning to this clonotype: The target antigen is unknown.

This chain links TRBV6-6 with TRBJ1-1, with D tentatively TRBD1 (5 bases). This clonotype originated in a man aged 25-45 years in good health. Source material: blood. DNA of the CDR3: TGTGCCAGCAGTTATCGGGTCAGGGAGAACACTGAAGCTTTCTTT. Protein: CASSYRVRENTEAFF.